This T cell receptor (beta chain) was sequenced in a study of cytomegalovirus exposure and HLA in healthy donors. Overall study: Among the approximately 430 donors who were genotyped, about 86% fell in the genetic ancestry cluster that is associated with self-reported Caucasian donors. Study outcomes and limitations: Both high specificity and high sensitivity reportedly marked the classifier's diagnosis of cytomegalovirus status. According to an earlier analysis, most TCR beta V segments yielded productive rearrangements about 90% or about 30% of the time.

This PCR relied on a set of 60 Vbeta primers and 13 Jbeta primers. Using immunoSEQ multiplex PCR, the repertoire was profiled, and TCRdb retains in-frame clones only, with some absent. The sample lists roughly 160,000 clones, around 80% occurring once. Germline CDR1 LNHDA, CDR2 SQIVND (reference sequence). With 3 bases removed from V and 5 bases from J, the gap between germline ends came to 10 bases. This CDR3 is 13 amino acids long. Details on this clone: The antigen is not known.

The sample comprised PBMCs. The chain has TRBV19 and TRBJ2-5; possible D gene TRBD1, 6 bases. The TCR comes from a boy aged 2-9 years in good health and CMV-seronegative. This CDR3 reads CASSIERGETQYF. The CDR3 bases are TGTGCCAGTAGTATCGAGAGGGGGGAGACCCAGTACTTC.